The clone carrying this TCR beta chain was seen only a few times. The antigen is unknown. Germline values: CDR1 SGHTA, CDR2 FQGNSA. The V end was cut by 4 bases, the J end by 8 bases, with 20 bases between. The CDR3 is made up of 15 amino acids. TCRdb re-analysed the reads in MiXCR, keeping a single row per CDR3 protein. This sample carries around 17,000 distinct CDR3 sequences, 22% of them seen once, and the ten largest clones take roughly 12%. The data originate from a study of liver allograft versus peripheral blood T cells. Study as a whole: Transplanted-liver and recipient peripheral blood T cell receptor repertoires were compared. General study points: Reported data describe T cell receptor repertoires within liver allografts as differing from those in peripheral blood.

The rearrangement uses TRBV7-2 and TRBJ1-2, with D perhaps matching TRBD1 (5 bases). The clonotype originates from a human patient who had a liver transplant. The graft donor may account for some of the T cells. CDR3 sequence (DNA): TGTGCCAGCAGCTCCAAAGGGAAGGGACCTGCGGGCTACACCTTC. Protein product: CASSSKGKGPAGYTF.